This is a list of T cell receptor beta chains from one sample in a study of blood T cell repertoires in COVID-19. Here immunoSEQ multiplex PCR was the method, and the copy in TCRdb shows in-frame clones only, minus some. This table holds about 300,000 clones, 89% found once. Sample: PBMCs or T cells enriched from blood (not recorded which). The receptors originated from a woman aged 45-60 years who had been exposed to COVID-19. The conserved cysteine and the conserved F or W are not part of the CDR3 here.

v_call | cdr3_aa
TRBV5-1 | ASSLQGRDTQY
TRBV27 | ASSPSGTGVIAGELF
TRBV28 | ASSTPTGFPF
TRBV30 | AWSITRNEQF
TRBV2 | ASTSGERQPQH
TRBV3-1/TRBV3-2 | ASSRIQGADGYT
TRBV30 | AWSLTSGGQF
TRBV6-5 | ASSYGTGASYEQY
TRBV6-6 | ASSLGQTYGYT
TRBV7-9 | ASSLGYSGNQPQH
TRBV28 | AVRDRESTEAF
TRBV7-2 | ASSLGRRKTSGGADEQY
TRBV3-1/TRBV3-2 | ASSQGAGGLPTQY
TRBV28 | ATYNRGSGNTIY
TRBV9 | ASLRGHNLKPSYEQY
TRBV25-1 | ASSAPGTEYSNQPQH
TRBV7-2 | ASSLALGYQPQH
TRBV19 | ASSSGDLTGELF